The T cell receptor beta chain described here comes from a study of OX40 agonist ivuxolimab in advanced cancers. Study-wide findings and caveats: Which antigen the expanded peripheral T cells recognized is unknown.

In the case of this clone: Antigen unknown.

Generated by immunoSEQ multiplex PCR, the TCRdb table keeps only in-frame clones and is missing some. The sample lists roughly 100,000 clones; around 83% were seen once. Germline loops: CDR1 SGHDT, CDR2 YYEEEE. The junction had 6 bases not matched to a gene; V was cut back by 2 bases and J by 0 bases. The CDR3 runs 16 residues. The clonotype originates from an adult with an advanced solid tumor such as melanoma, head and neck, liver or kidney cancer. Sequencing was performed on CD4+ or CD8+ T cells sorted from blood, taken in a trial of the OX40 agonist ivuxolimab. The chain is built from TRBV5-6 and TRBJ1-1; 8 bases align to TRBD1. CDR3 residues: CASSLNGQGLNTEAFF. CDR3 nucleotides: TGTGCCAGCAGCTTAAATGGACAGGGACTGAACACTGAAGCTTTCTTT.